This T cell receptor beta chain is drawn from a study of blood T cell repertoires in COVID-19. Study-level information: From the United States, Italy and Spain came samples of acute and convalescent COVID-19. PBMCs, B-cell-depleted T cells, or T cells were the source of the cDNA or gDNA that made up the material.

This CDR3 has 15 amino acids. As originally analysed: Reference gene primer amplification gave nucleated cell count estimates. Only in-frame clones appear in the TCRdb table, and some are missing; sequencing was by immunoSEQ multiplex PCR. That table gives V, J and clone size, and the DNA gave D and trimming. The sample has 180,000 or so clones; about 86% are singletons. The V call is TRBV21-1, the J call TRBJ2-2; TRBD1, the D gene given by the table, was not confirmed from the DNA. TRBV21-1 is a known pseudogene. The receptor's source is a man in his sixties with acute or convalescent COVID-19. What was sequenced was peripheral blood. CDR3 DNA: TGTGCCAGCAGCTGGACAGGAACGAACACCGGGGAGCTGTTTTTT. Its translation: CASSWTGTNTGELFF.